These 5 T cell receptor beta chains originate from one sample sequenced in a study of blood T cell repertoires in COVID-19. Only in-frame clones appear in the TCRdb table, and some are missing; sequencing was by immunoSEQ multiplex PCR. Of fewer than 250,000 clones in the sample, 80% to 90% are singletons; the top ten hold about 1%. The specimen was peripheral blood. The receptor set was obtained from a man aged 25 to 45 with acute or convalescent COVID-19.

The genes are TRBV2 and TRBJ2-1, with D uncertain. This CDR3 is built from 13 residues. The V end was cut by 4 bases, the J end by 6 bases, with 10 bases between. Per germline, CDR1 SNHLY and CDR2 FYNNEI. The CDR3 protein is CASSVLGPNEQFF. Written as DNA, the CDR3 is TGTGCCAGCAGTGTCCTAGGTCCCAATGAGCAGTTCTTC.

The rearrangement uses TRBV2 and TRBJ1-5; maybe TRBD1 (6 bases). V lost 5 bases and J lost 4, with 18 bases in between. Germline loops: CDR1 SNHLY, CDR2 FYNNEI. The CDR3 contains 16 residues. The CDR3 sequence is CASSRGGLRGNQPQHF. DNA for the CDR3: TGTGCCAGCAGTCGGGGGGGCCTCCGGGGTAATCAGCCCCAGCATTTT.

The rearrangement uses TRBV5-1 and TRBJ1-6; 10 nucleotides line up with TRBD1. V dropped 3 bases and J dropped 8; count of bases not matched to a gene: 5. The CDR3 loop spans 15 amino acids. The germline CDR1 and CDR2 sequences are SGHRS and YFSETQ. The CDR3 DNA follows: TGCGCCAGCAGCTCCCGGGACAGGGGATATTCACCCCTCCACTTT. Residues: CASSSRDRGYSPLHF.

The rearrangement joins TRBV5-1 to TRBJ1-1; TRBD1 agrees at 7 bases. Germline V CDR1 and CDR2: SGHRS, YFSETQ. J gave up 0 bases and V 4 bases, and 3 bases lay outside the gene matches. This CDR3 is built from 14 residues. The CDR3 DNA is TGCGCCAGCAGCAGGGGGCTTATGAACACTGAAGCTTTCTTT. This sequence encodes CASSRGLMNTEAFF. The whole variable domain, filled in from reference TRBV5-1 and TRBJ1-1, reads KAGVTQTPRYLIKTRGQQVTLSCSPISGHRSVSWYQQTPGQGLQFLFEYFSETQRNKGNFPGRFSGRQFSNSRSEMNVSTLELGDSALYLCASSRGLMNTEAFFGQGTRLTVV.

This chain links TRBV28 with TRBJ2-5; D may be TRBD2 (6 bases). Between the trimmed V and J ends, which lost 3 bases and 2 bases, there was a span of 13 bases. The CDR3 is 15 residues long. Germline V gives CDR1 MDHEN, CDR2 SYDVKM. The CDR3 DNA reads as TGTGCCAGCAGTTTGCCCGGGAGTAAGCAAGAGACCCAGTACTTC. Translation gives CASSLPGSKQETQYF. Combining the CDR3 with reference TRBV28 and TRBJ2-5 gives the whole variable domain DVKVTQSSRYLVKRTGEKVFLECVQDMDHENMFWYRQDPGLGLRLIYFSYDVKMKEKGDIPEGYSVSREKKERFSLILESASTNQTSMYLCASSLPGSKQETQYFGPGTRLLVL.